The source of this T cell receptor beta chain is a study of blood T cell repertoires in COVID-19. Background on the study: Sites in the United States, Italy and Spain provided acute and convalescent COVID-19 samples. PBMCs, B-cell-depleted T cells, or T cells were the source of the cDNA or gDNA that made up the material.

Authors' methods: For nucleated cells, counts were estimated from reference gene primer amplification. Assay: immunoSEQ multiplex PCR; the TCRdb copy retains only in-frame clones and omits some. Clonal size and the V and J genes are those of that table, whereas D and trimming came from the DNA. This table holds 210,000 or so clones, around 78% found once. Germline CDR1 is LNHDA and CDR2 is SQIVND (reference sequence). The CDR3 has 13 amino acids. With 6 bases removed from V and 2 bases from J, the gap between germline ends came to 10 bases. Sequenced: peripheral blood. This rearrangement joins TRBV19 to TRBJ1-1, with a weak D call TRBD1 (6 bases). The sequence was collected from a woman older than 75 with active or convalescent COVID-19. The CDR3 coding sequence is TGTGCCAGTAGACGACAGGTCAACACTGAAGCTTTCTTT. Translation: CASRRQVNTEAFF. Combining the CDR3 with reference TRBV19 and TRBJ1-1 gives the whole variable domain DGGITQSPKYLFRKEGQNVTLSCEQNLNHDAMYWYRQDPGQGLRLIYYSQIVNDFQKGDIAEGYSVSREKKESFPLTVTSAQKNPTAFYLCASRRQVNTEAFFGQGTRLTVV.